Below are 29 T cell receptor beta chains sequenced from a single sample in a study of blood T cell repertoires in COVID-19. Assay: immunoSEQ multiplex PCR; the TCRdb copy retains only in-frame clones and omits some. Of around 260,000 clones listed, about 87% were seen once; the top ten hold approximately 1.4%. Specimen: peripheral blood. The receptor set was obtained from a woman aged 40 to 50 who had recovered from COVID-19.

V usage is TRBV4-1 and J usage is TRBJ1-4; no firm D call. The CDR3 is 14 amino acids. Between the trimmed V and J ends, which lost 4 bases and 8 bases, there was a span of 14 bases. Germline lookup yields CDR1 MGHRA and CDR2 YSYEKL. The CDR3 loop reads CASSPQERAEKLFF. In nucleotides, the CDR3 is TGCGCCAGCAGCCCGCAGGAGAGGGCGGAAAAACTGTTTTTT.

V is TRBV28 and J is TRBJ1-1; TRBD1 aligns across 8 bases. The CDR3 is 14 residues long. The germline CDR1 and CDR2 sequences are MDHEN and SYDVKM. J lost 0 bases, V lost 7 bases, and 4 bases had no gene match. The CDR3 is CASTLTGVNTEAFF. The CDR3 nucleotides read TGTGCCAGCACCTTGACAGGGGTGAACACTGAAGCTTTCTTT.

CDR3 loop: CASSPRGQSMNTGELFF. DNA for the CDR3: TGCGCCAGCAGCCCCAGAGGACAGTCGATGAACACCGGGGAGCTGTTTTTT. The rearrangement joins TRBV4-3 to TRBJ2-2, with D perhaps matching TRBD1 (6 bases). This CDR3 has 17 amino acids. Germline values: CDR1 LGHNA, CDR2 YSLEER. With 4 bases removed from V and 1 base from J, the gap between germline ends came to 16 bases.

A single count supports this clone. The rearrangement links TRBV12-5 to TRBJ2-7; 7 positions agree with TRBD1. J lost 1 base, V lost 1 base, and 4 bases had no gene match. This CDR3 is 15 amino acids long. Germline V gives CDR1 LGHNT, CDR2 FRNRAP. In nucleotides, the CDR3 is TGTGCTAGTGGTTTGGGGACAGGCCTATCCTACGAGCAGTACTTC. Its protein is CASGLGTGLSYEQYF.

DNA of the CDR3: TGTGCCAGCAGCTTGTCCCTTCGGGGTTCCTACAATGAGCAGTTCTTC. Translated: CASSLSLRGSYNEQFF. The rearrangement joins TRBV5-8 to TRBJ2-1; a weak D match, TRBD2 (5 bases). V was trimmed by 1 base and J by 1 base, leaving 12 bases between them. The CDR3 runs 16 residues. CDR1 SGHTS and CDR2 YDEGEE come from the germline V gene.

The sample holds a few counts of this clone. This CDR3 is CASSQGATGAYEQYF. CDR3 DNA sequence: TGTGCCAGCAGCCAAGGGGCGACAGGGGCCTACGAGCAGTACTTC. V usage is TRBV3-1 (or the pseudogene TRBV3-2) and J usage is TRBJ2-7, with 8 bases matching TRBD1. There are 15 residues in the CDR3. The V gene end was trimmed by 1 base and the J gene end by 2 bases; junction bases not matched to a gene: 4. The V gene's germline CDR1 is LGHDT and CDR2 YNNKEL (reference sequence).

V gene TRBV6-4 combines with J gene TRBJ1-1; 8 bases fit TRBD1. Germline CDR1 and CDR2: MRHNA and SNTAGT. This CDR3 has 14 residues. Trimming took 6 bases from V and 1 from J; bases not matched to a gene: 4. The CDR3, as DNA: TGTGCCAGCAGCAGGGGGCGTTGGAACACTGAAGCTTTCTTT. Translating gives CASSRGRWNTEAFF.

V and J are TRBV4-1 and TRBJ2-5; D might be TRBD1 (6 bases). Germline values: CDR1 MGHRA, CDR2 YSYEKL. The CDR3 loop spans 16 amino acids. Trimming stripped 0 bases from V and 5 bases from J, with 16 bases between. The CDR3 nucleotides are TGCGCCAGCAGCCAAGATGAAGGGCAGGGGTGGGAGACCCAGTACTTC. Its translation: CASSQDEGQGWETQYF.

This clone appeared once. The chain employs TRBV7-9 and TRBJ1-1; no clear D gene. Per the germline V gene, CDR1 is SEHNR and CDR2 is FQNEAQ (reference sequence). The CDR3 is 14 amino acids. V was shortened by 5 bases and J by 1 base, with 11 bases between the two germline ends. The CDR3 region has the DNA TGTGCCAGCAGCCTTACCACGGGGAACACTGAAGCTTTCTTT. Protein product: CASSLTTGNTEAFF.

CDR3 DNA sequence: TGCGCCAGCAGCTACCGGGACTTCCAAGAGACCCAGTACTTC. It specifies CASSYRDFQETQYF. The chain links TRBV5-1 to TRBJ2-5; D is possibly TRBD2 (6 bases). Trimming left V 3 bases short and J 1 base short, with 10 bases between. Looked up from germline, CDR1 is SGHRS and CDR2 is YFSETQ. The CDR3 is 14 residues long.

CDR3 DNA sequence: TGCAGCGTTTGGGACAGGGGGAACACTGAAGCTTTCTTT. Protein product: CSVWDRGNTEAFF. The J gene is TRBJ1-1, the V gene TRBV29-1; TRBD1 matches at 10 bases. The J segment lost 1 base and the V segment lost 5 bases, leaving 1 base of the junction unmatched. This CDR3 is built from 13 residues. Germline CDR1 is SQVTM and CDR2 is ANQGSEA.

The CDR3, as DNA: TGTGCCAGCAGCTCCTCCCAGGGGGCAAGGAATCAGCCCCAGCATTTT. This sequence encodes CASSSSQGARNQPQHF. The J gene is TRBJ1-5, the V gene TRBV3-1 (or the pseudogene TRBV3-2); 8 bases agree with TRBD1. Germline V lookup: CDR1 LGHDT, CDR2 YNNKEL (reference sequence). The CDR3 consists of 16 residues. V was clipped by 5 bases and J by 4 bases; unmatched bases: 10.

The chain has TRBV5-1 and TRBJ1-2; 7 positions match TRBD1. Germline lookup yields CDR1 SGHRS and CDR2 YFSETQ. The CDR3 consists of 14 residues. The J segment lost 1 base and the V segment lost 4 bases, leaving 4 bases of the junction unmatched. DNA of the CDR3: TGCGCCAGCAGCCCCAGGGGGGTTAACTATGGCTACACCTTC. This sequence encodes CASSPRGVNYGYTF.

The chain combines TRBV7-2 with TRBJ2-5; 11 bases line up with TRBD2. CDR1 and CDR2 from the germline V gene are SGHTA and FQGNSA. After removal of 0 bases from V and 5 bases from J, the junction contained 11 bases not matched to a gene. This CDR3 is built from 18 residues. CDR3 sequence: CASSLALLISGGVETQYF. The CDR3 DNA sequence: TGTGCCAGCAGCTTAGCCCTACTGATTAGCGGGGGGGTGGAGACCCAGTACTTC. Supplemented by reference TRBV7-2 and TRBJ2-5, the full variable domain reads GAGVSQSPSNKVTEKGKDVELRCDPISGHTALYWYRQSLGQGLEFLIYFQGNSAPDKSGLPSDRFSAERTGGSVSTLTIQRTQQEDSAVYLCASSLALLISGGVETQYFGPGTRLLVL.

This chain links TRBV6-6 with TRBJ1-2; D not certain. Germline V gene sequence: CDR1 MNHNY, CDR2 SVGAGI (reference sequence). This CDR3 region has 13 residues. The V gene lost 0 bases and the J gene lost 7 bases, with 9 bases spanning the gap. This chain's CDR3 is CASSYSTGSGYTF. The CDR3 DNA sequence: TGTGCCAGCAGTTACTCGACGGGTAGTGGCTACACCTTC.

The V call is TRBV3-1 (or the pseudogene TRBV3-2), the J call TRBJ1-6; 8 positions agree with TRBD1. The trim removed 0 bases at V and 7 bases at J, leaving 8 bases unmatched. The CDR3 sequence is 17 residues long. From germline, CDR1 is LGHDT and CDR2 YNNKEL (reference sequence). Here the CDR3 reads CASSQDGAGGFNSPLHF. As DNA, the CDR3 is TGTGCCAGCAGCCAAGATGGGGCAGGGGGCTTCAATTCACCCCTCCACTTT.

This clone has only a few counts. The chain is built from TRBV7-6 and TRBJ2-2; tentatively, D is TRBD2 (6 bases). Germline CDR1 reads SGHVS; CDR2 reads FNYEAQ. V was clipped by 6 bases and J by 5 bases, with 16 bases between them. CDR3 length equals 15 residues. In nucleotides, the CDR3 is TGTGCCAGCAGTCGGAGGATGGAGGGAACCGGGGAGCTGTTTTTT. The encoded protein is CASSRRMEGTGELFF.

The DNA for the CDR3 is TGTGCCAGCAGCCCCCTAGCGGACGGACTTGAAGCTTTCTTT. This translates into CASSPLADGLEAFF. V is TRBV7-6 and J is TRBJ1-1; D is unclear. Germline CDR1 SGHVS, CDR2 FNYEAQ. There are 14 residues in the CDR3. The germline V and J ends were trimmed by 5 bases and 7 bases, with 17 bases remaining between them.

The rearrangement joins TRBV6-5 to TRBJ2-3; TRBD2 aligns across 14 bases. V gave up 10 bases and J gave up 8 bases; unmatched junction bases: 8. The germline V gene has CDR1 MNHEY and CDR2 SVGAGI. The CDR3 runs 14 residues. The CDR3 is CAIQPTSGGATQYF. Written as DNA, the CDR3 is TGTGCCATACAGCCGACTAGCGGGGGGGCTACGCAGTATTTT.

The genes are TRBV16 and TRBJ1-2, with 9 bases fitting TRBD1. V dropped 3 bases and J dropped 1; count of bases not matched to a gene: 3. CDR3 length: 15 residues. The germline gives CDR1 KGHSY, CDR2 FQNENV. The CDR3 sequence is CASSHPGQGNYGYTF. CDR3 bases: TGTGCCAGCAGCCATCCGGGACAGGGTAACTATGGCTACACCTTC.

This clone was found a few times. The gene calls are TRBV10-1 and TRBJ2-7, with D hard to call. Trimming shortened V by 1 base and J by 0 bases, and 7 bases separated the two germline ends. Germline CDR1 reads WNHNN; CDR2 reads SYGVQD (reference sequence). The CDR3 runs 14 residues. As DNA, the CDR3 is TGCGCCAGCAGTGAGTTGTCGAGCTCCTACGAGCAGTACTTC. It codes for CASSELSSSYEQYF.

This clone came up once. This chain connects TRBV7-2 to TRBJ2-5, with 7 nucleotides matching TRBD2. After removal of 9 bases from V and 6 bases from J, the junction contained 16 bases not matched to a gene. CDR3 length: 15 amino acids. Germline V CDR1 and CDR2: SGHTA, FQGNSA. This chain's CDR3 is CASLVGAGRWKTQYF. Written as DNA, the CDR3 is TGTGCCAGTCTGGTAGGAGCGGGGCGGTGGAAGACCCAGTACTTC.

The chain joins TRBV11-2 to TRBJ1-1; the match to TRBD1 covers 9 bases. V trimming: 4 bases; J trimming: 4 bases; junction bases outside the gene matches: 4. The CDR3 contains 14 residues. CDR1 is SGHAT and CDR2 is FQNNGV in the germline V gene. CDR3 protein: CASSWTGAITEAFF. The CDR3 DNA is TGTGCCAGCAGCTGGACAGGGGCCATCACTGAAGCTTTCTTT.

V usage is TRBV11-3 and J usage is TRBJ2-1; 9 bases map to TRBD1. The J segment lost 6 bases and the V segment lost 2 bases, leaving 11 bases of the junction unmatched. This CDR3 contains 17 residues. Germline lookup yields CDR1 SGHNT and CDR2 YENEEA. The CDR3 protein is CASSLRGGGTGINEQFF. CDR3 bases: TGTGCCAGCAGCTTACGAGGGGGGGGGACAGGGATCAATGAGCAGTTCTTC.

The V gene is TRBV9, the J gene TRBJ1-6; TRBD1 might be the D (5 bases). V was pared by 3 bases and J by 9 bases, with 13 bases between. CDR1 and CDR2 (germline): SGDLS, YYNGEE. The CDR3 is made up of 14 amino acids. CDR3 in DNA: TGTGCCAGCAGCGCGGGGGACCGGGGTTCACCCCTCCACTTT. Its translation is CASSAGDRGSPLHF.

For this clone: Its ends do not fully match the called genes, so a read error is possible. This chain connects TRBV4-3 to TRBJ1-1; 9 positions agree with TRBD1. Germline lookup yields CDR1 LGHNA and CDR2 YSLEER. The CDR3 length is 14 residues. As DNA, the CDR3 is TGCGCCAGCAGCCAAGTGGGGACCCCGACAGGGGGAGTTTTT. Translated: CASSQVGTPTGGVF.

The genes are TRBV6-2 or TRBV6-3 and TRBJ2-7; D is perhaps TRBD1 (6 bases). Between the trimmed V and J ends, which lost 6 bases and 2 bases, there was a span of 14 bases. The CDR3 extends over 14 amino acids. Looked up from germline, CDR1 is MNHEY and CDR2 is SVGEGT. The CDR3 spells CASSRQASTYEQYF. The CDR3 DNA sequence: TGTGCCAGCAGCCGACAGGCCAGTACCTACGAGCAGTACTTC.

This clone was found a few times. V and J are TRBV5-1 and TRBJ2-2; TRBD1 matches 8 bases. With V trimmed by 5 bases and J by 3 bases, 6 bases remained unmatched. Looked up from germline, CDR1 is SGHRS and CDR2 is YFSETQ. This CDR3 is built from 15 residues. The CDR3 is CASRRQGIDTGELFF. CDR3 nucleotide sequence: TGCGCCAGCAGAAGACAGGGGATCGACACCGGGGAGCTGTTTTTT.

Notes on this clone: Within the sample, other DNA sequences also encode this same CDR3. The rearrangement joins TRBV20-1 to TRBJ2-1; 13 nucleotides match TRBD2. The CDR3 has 15 amino acids. The germline gives CDR1 DFQATT, CDR2 SNEGSKA (reference sequence). With V trimmed by 6 bases and J by 4 bases, 6 bases remained unmatched. For the CDR3, the DNA is TGCAGTGCAAGTAGACTAGCGGGGGGTTACAATGAGCAGTTCTTC. This sequence encodes CSASRLAGGYNEQFF.